Reported below is one T cell receptor beta chain. Its target antigen remains unknown. No base quality values were provided; no much bigger clone lies one nucleotide off. In light of the paper, this sample's time point label describes: newly diagnosed GD, antithyroid drugs for less than 3 months. For both TCR sequencing and RNA sequencing, RNA was extracted from PBMCs using TRIzol. The diagnosis of Graves' disease followed American Thyroid Association guidelines. Patients were recruited from an endocrinology department in Xi'an, China. Each patient gave 7.5 to 10 milliliters of peripheral blood, collected in an EDTA anticoagulant tube. Ficoll Paque Plus density gradient separation was used to isolate PBMCs, and no further T cell sorting was done. An Agilent 2100 Bioanalyzer and agarose gel were used to assess RNA quality, and a NanoDrop 2000 was used to measure RNA concentration. The entry originates in a study of regulatory T cells in long-lasting Graves disease (dated by TCRdb to the early 2020s). The study in broad terms: In the newly diagnosed Graves' disease group, patients had been taking antithyroid drugs for less than 3 months. This study used TCR sequencing and RNA sequencing of peripheral blood to compare persistent Graves' disease patients against newly diagnosed Graves' disease patients. The study was conducted in China and was registered as a clinical trial. TCR sequencing covered some 13 persistent and around 20 newly diagnosed Graves' disease patients, about 35 samples in total.

The CDR3 runs 18 amino acids, cysteine and phenylalanine included. Only the CDR3 portion is preserved as DNA: 54 bases, with reading frame beginning at the first base. The germline V end is reduced by 4 bases and the J end by 0 bases; junction bases left unmatched: 12. CDR1 is given as MDHEN and CDR2 as SYDVKM, both from the germline V gene. Library generation was performed with multiplex PCR. The sequencing machine was an Illumina HiSeq 4000. TCR beta libraries were built with iRepertoire HTBI primers and Arm-PCR amplification of CDR3 regions. Before sequencing, the PCR products went through gel purification. Concerning the study's data processing: Gene usage analysis of CDR3 amino acid clonotypes relied on the roughly 58 TRBV and around 14 TRBJ segments identified across samples. Filtered high-quality paired reads were merged into contigs using COPE and FqMerger. BLAST was used to align contigs to IMGT TRBV, TRBD and TRBJ reference genes, with CDR3 defined following IMGT. Clonotypes above 0.1% frequency were classified as highly expanded clones. Repertoire diversity was measured by Shannon entropy, and V-J evenness by the Gini coefficient. Public clonotypes were defined as clonotypes shared by more than one individual. TCRdb handled the public reads itself, with Q25 trimming in fastp and clone calling in MiXCR, and kept productive beta chains. All rows with the same CDR3 protein become a single entry with the most common DNA and genes. These V and J calls rely on TCRdb rather than the paper's analysis. Present in this sample are roughly 500,000 distinct CDR3 sequences, 12% to 15% of which were seen just once. More than 15% of the sample comes from the top ten.

The paper's findings and limits, for the study overall: Lower TCR Shannon entropy and fewer highly expanded clones were observed in persistent Graves' disease patients than in newly diagnosed patients, which suggested clonal expansion. TRBV28, TRBJ1-2 and TRBJ2-5 were preferentially used in persistent disease, while TRBV20-1 and TRBJ2-1 were favored in newly diagnosed disease. Only the TCR beta chain was sequenced and analyzed. The authors acknowledged the small sample size as a limitation that may reduce accuracy. A larger number of public clonotypes was shared among persistent patients (more than 2,500) than among newly diagnosed patients (around 870). Because the primary lesion, thyroid tissue, could not be accessed, the study looked at peripheral blood alone.

In addition, the sample was reused for a study of T cells in Graves' hyperthyroidism and ophthalmopathy. The second study, in turn, reports: Graves' hyperthyroidism was defined as stable when no progression to ophthalmopathy occurred over 18 months of follow-up. Hyperthyroidism patients were newly diagnosed, had a disease duration of under 2 months, and were aged 18 to 65 years. Exclusion was applied to patients with uncontrolled infections, other autoimmune diseases, pregnancy or lactation. Diagnoses were based on clinical symptoms, serum thyroxine and TRAb, thyroid ultrasound and orbital computed tomography. The TCR CDR3 was subjected to a first round of RT-PCR using the HTBI primer set and the Qiagen OneStep RT-PCR kit. Most expanded thyroid clonotypes (frequency above 0.001) were also detected in blood, a finding suggesting that blood repertoires may reflect thyroid immune responses. A model built on a 13 V-J signature distinguished ophthalmopathy from stable hyperthyroidism, reaching 85% to 90% sensitivity and around 81% specificity in cross-validation and 80%/75% in testing. In validation, the model predicted progression to ophthalmopathy with about 71% sensitivity and 72% to 75% specificity, a median of 6.5 months before onset. A discovery cohort of roughly 100 patients, approximately 44 with Graves' ophthalmopathy and approximately 55 with stable Graves' hyperthyroidism, was used to find distinguishing TCR V-J signatures. An independent validation cohort of some 18 hyperthyroidism patients and some 15 patients who later progressed to ophthalmopathy tested prospective prediction of ophthalmopathy. The roughly 100 discovery patients were divided at random into training and test sets in a 7:3 ratio. In addition, the study compared T-cell repertoires in thyroid tissue and in blood from about six Graves' hyperthyroidism patients. After blood sampling, hyperthyroidism patients were treated with methimazole at a starting dose of 30 mg daily, and ophthalmopathy patients were treated with high-dose intravenous methylprednisolone. The libraries were constructed in a second round of multiplex PCR and then size-selected and purified. The libraries were sequenced on an Illumina HiSeq2000 using paired-end 100 bp reads. SOAPnuke was used to process the raw data, throwing out any read that contained adapters or uncalled bases, had a mean Phred below 15, or lacked an exact constant-primer or identifier match. COPE v1.2.5 was used to merge the high-quality paired reads, and each unique nucleotide sequence was defined as a clonotype. Clonotypes were aligned to IMGT TRBV, TRBD and TRBJ reference segments using MiTCR v1.1. Analysis was restricted to V-J combinations with a frequency above 0.0001, which covered roughly 99% of repertoires. The TCS score was defined as F50 (clonal expansion) divided by E x V (chaos), with BLOSUM62-based TCRdist calculated between CDR3 peptides within each V-J. Welch's t-statistics and random forest reduced just over 500 V-J features to 13, which were used in a naive Bayes classifier (R e1071). No statistical method was used to fix the sample size in advance, and group allocation was not hidden from the investigators. The paper describes TCR Vbeta CDR3 sequencing of 120 to 150 peripheral blood samples, made up of 40 to 45 ophthalmopathy patients, approximately 76 hyperthyroidism patients and 17 progressor patients.

The receptor was isolated from a woman aged 50 to 60 with Graves disease. Donor details come from another sample of the same person, matched by shared clones. In this chain, TRBV28 is recombined with TRBJ2-7; 10 junctional bases match TRBD2. The source was peripheral blood mononuclear cells (PBMCs), collected at new diagnosis, from a patient treated with antithyroid drugs. CDR3 region: CASSSYPSRTSGSYEQYF. The sequenced DNA is TGTGCCAGCAGTTCTTACCCCTCCCGGACTAGCGGCTCCTACGAGCAGTACTTC.